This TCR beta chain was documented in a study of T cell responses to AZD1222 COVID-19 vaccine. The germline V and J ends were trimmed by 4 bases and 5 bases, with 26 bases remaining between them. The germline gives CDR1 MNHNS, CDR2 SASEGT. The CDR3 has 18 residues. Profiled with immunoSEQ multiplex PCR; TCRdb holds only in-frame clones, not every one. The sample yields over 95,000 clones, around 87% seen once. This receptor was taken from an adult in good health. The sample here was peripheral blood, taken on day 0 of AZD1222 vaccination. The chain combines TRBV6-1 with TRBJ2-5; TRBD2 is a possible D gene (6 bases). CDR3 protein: CASSVGVDGGHESETQYF. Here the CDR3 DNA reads TGTGCCAGCAGTGTGGGGGTCGACGGGGGTCACGAATCGGAGACCCAGTACTTC.